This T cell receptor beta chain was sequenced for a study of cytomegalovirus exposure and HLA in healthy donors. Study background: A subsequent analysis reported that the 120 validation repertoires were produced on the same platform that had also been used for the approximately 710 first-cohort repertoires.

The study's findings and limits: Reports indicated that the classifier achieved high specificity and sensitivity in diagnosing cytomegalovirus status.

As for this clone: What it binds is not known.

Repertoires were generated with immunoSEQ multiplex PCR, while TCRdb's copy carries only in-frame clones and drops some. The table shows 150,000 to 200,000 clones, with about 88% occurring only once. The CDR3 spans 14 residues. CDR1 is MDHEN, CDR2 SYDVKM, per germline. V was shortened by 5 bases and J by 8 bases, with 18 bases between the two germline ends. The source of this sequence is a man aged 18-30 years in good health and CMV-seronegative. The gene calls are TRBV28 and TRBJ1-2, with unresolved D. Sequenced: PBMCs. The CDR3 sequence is CASSKGRAQRGYTF. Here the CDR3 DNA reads TGTGCCAGCAGTAAAGGGAGGGCCCAGAGGGGCTACACCTTC.